This passage covers 14 T cell receptor beta chains from one sample sequenced in a study of CD8+ T cells in alopecia areata. RNA was isolated and reverse transcribed to cDNA, the sequencing template. The assay was immunoSEQ multiplex PCR, and TCRdb's table has in-frame clones only and misses some. The sample has hundreds of thousands of clones, approximately 60% seen once. The treatment was: oral pan-JAK inhibitor, 5-10 mg twice daily. The sequencing here drew on CD4+ T cells sorted from blood, taken around week 54, from a patient treated with tofacitinib. These receptors all stem from a human donor with alopecia areata.

The J gene is TRBJ2-2, the V gene TRBV9, with D tentatively TRBD2 (5 bases). The CDR3 contains 16 residues. The V gene's germline CDR1 is SGDLS and CDR2 YYNGEE. V gave up 2 bases and J gave up 6 bases, with 17 bases separating them. The CDR3 bases are TGTGCCAGCAGCGTCGGGGAACGTTTATCCCCCGGGGAGCTGTTTTTT. This sequence encodes CASSVGERLSPGELFF.

V gene TRBV30 combines with J gene TRBJ1-1; D is unclear. The germline V gene has CDR1 GTSNPN and CDR2 SVGIG (reference sequence). Deletions cut 8 bases from V and 7 bases from J, with 14 bases between. The CDR3 length is 11 residues. The CDR3 coding sequence is TGTGCCAGCCTACCCGGGAGTGAAGCTTTCTTT. As protein: CASLPGSEAFF.

The count of this clone is one. The chain joins TRBV5-4 to TRBJ1-2; 8 bases agree with TRBD1. Germline CDR1 SGHNT, CDR2 YYREEE (reference sequence). The CDR3 totals 16 residues. The V and J ends lost 3 bases and 3 bases, in that order; junction bases with no gene match: 10. CDR3 sequence reads: CASSSQTLTGDYGYTF. CDR3 sequence (DNA): TGTGCCAGCAGCTCACAGACTCTGACAGGGGACTATGGCTACACCTTC. The whole variable domain, remainder taken from reference TRBV5-4 and TRBJ1-2, is ETGVTQSPTHLIKTRGQQVTLRCSSQSGHNTVSWYQQALGQGPQFIFQYYREEENGRGNFPPRFSGLQFPNYSSELNVNALELDDSALYLCASSSQTLTGDYGYTFGSGTRLTVV.

This clone was counted between two and nine times. This chain links TRBV5-1 with TRBJ2-5; tentative D call: TRBD2 (6 bases). This CDR3 has 16 residues. Germline-derived CDR1 and CDR2 are SGHRS and YFSETQ. V shed 4 bases and J shed 0 bases, with 16 bases lying between them. This CDR3 is CASSPEGLGDQETQYF. In DNA, the CDR3 is TGCGCCAGCAGCCCGGAGGGTTTGGGAGACCAAGAGACCCAGTACTTC.

About this clone itself: The sample has other DNA sequences that encode this CDR3 too. CDR3 loop: CSAPSTDTQYF. As DNA, the CDR3 is TGCAGTGCCCCTAGCACAGATACGCAGTATTTT. The rearrangement uses TRBV20-1 and TRBJ2-3; D is unresolved. The CDR3 has 11 residues. Germline V CDR1 and CDR2: DFQATT, SNEGSKA (reference sequence). Between the trimmed V and J ends, which lost 6 bases and 0 bases, there was a span of 4 bases.

V is TRBV19 and J is TRBJ1-5; D is perhaps TRBD1 (5 bases). The germline gives CDR1 LNHDA, CDR2 SQIVND (reference sequence). V was shortened by 3 bases and J by 4 bases, with 7 bases between the two germline ends. This CDR3 has 13 amino acids. Written as DNA, the CDR3 is TGTGCCAGTAGTATGGGGGGGAATCAGCCCCAGCATTTT. Residues: CASSMGGNQPQHF.

This chain connects TRBV6-5 to TRBJ2-5; D possibly matches TRBD1 or TRBD2 (5 bases each). From germline, CDR1 is MNHEY and CDR2 SVGAGI. The CDR3 is 13 amino acids. Trimming left V 6 bases short and J 5 bases short, with 13 bases between. The CDR3 DNA sequence: TGTGCCAGCAGAACGGGACGGCGTGAGACCCAGTACTTC. The encoded protein is CASRTGRRETQYF.

This chain links TRBV30 with TRBJ1-5; D gene unclear. Trimming removed 3 bases at V and 6 bases at J, with 9 bases between. The CDR3 consists of 12 residues. Germline loops: CDR1 GTSNPN, CDR2 SVGIG (reference sequence). The DNA for the CDR3 is TGTGCCTGGAGCGCGGGAGGTCAGCCCCAGCATTTT. It translates to CAWSAGGQPQHF.

The table lists this clone with a few counts. This chain links TRBV29-1 with TRBJ2-5, with 14 bases that match TRBD2. The germline CDR1 and CDR2 sequences are SQVTM and ANQGSEA. With V trimmed by 6 bases and J by 2 bases, 5 bases remained unmatched. This CDR3 region has 15 residues. CDR3 DNA: TGCAGCGTAAGGACTAGCGGGGGGTTTCAAGAGACCCAGTACTTC. This translates into CSVRTSGGFQETQYF.

The chain links TRBV29-1 to TRBJ1-5; D may be TRBD1 (5 bases). CDR1 is SQVTM and CDR2 is ANQGSEA in the germline V gene. The V and J ends lost 1 base and 3 bases respectively, with 7 bases between them. This CDR3 contains 13 residues. The CDR3 is CSVEGGPNQPQHF. CDR3 sequence (DNA): TGCAGCGTTGAAGGGGGACCCAATCAGCCCCAGCATTTT.

V and J are TRBV9 and TRBJ1-3; no clear D. The length of the CDR3 is 16 residues. Looked up from germline, CDR1 is SGDLS and CDR2 is YYNGEE. With 0 bases removed from V and 0 bases from J, the gap between germline ends came to 10 bases. CDR3 amino acids: CASSVGWSLSGNTIYF. The CDR3 DNA sequence: TGTGCCAGCAGCGTAGGGTGGAGCCTCTCTGGAAACACCATATATTTT.

This clone was seen more than once but under ten times. The chain has TRBV19 and TRBJ1-4; D is uncertain. Germline CDR1 reads LNHDA; CDR2 reads SQIVND (reference sequence). V was pared by 4 bases and J by 0 bases, with 9 bases between. The CDR3 has 15 amino acids. The CDR3 spells CASSNPSATNEKLFF. DNA of the CDR3: TGTGCCAGTAGTAATCCGTCTGCAACTAATGAAAAACTGTTTTTT.

The J gene is TRBJ2-5, the V gene TRBV6-5; 7 nucleotides align to TRBD1. Germline loops: CDR1 MNHEY, CDR2 SVGAGI. This CDR3 is built from 14 residues. V lost 0 bases, J lost 6 bases, and 4 bases stayed unmatched. CDR3 in DNA: TGTGCCAGCAGTTACTCAGGGGGCCGGAAGACCCAGTACTTC. This sequence encodes CASSYSGGRKTQYF.

The chain links TRBV7-9 to TRBJ1-2; a possible D gene is TRBD1 (6 bases). CDR1 SEHNR and CDR2 FQNEAQ come from the germline V gene (reference sequence). The CDR3 runs to 13 residues. V was trimmed by 1 base and J by 8 bases, leaving 11 bases between them. This CDR3 reads CASSLDHGGGYTF. The CDR3 nucleotides read TGTGCCAGCAGCTTAGACCATGGGGGCGGCTACACCTTC. Supplemented by reference TRBV7-9 and TRBJ1-2, the full variable domain reads DTGVSQNPRHKITKRGQNVTFRCDPISEHNRLYWYRQTLGQGPEFLTYFQNEAQLEKSRLLSDRFSAERPKGSFSTLEIQRTEQGDSAMYLCASSLDHGGGYTFGSGTRLTVV.